The rows below give T cell receptor beta chains drawn from one sample of a study of cytotoxic CD8 clonotypes in ibrutinib-treated CLL. The protocol was immunoSEQ multiplex PCR, while the TCRdb copy is restricted to in-frame clones and leaves out a portion. The sample yields 90,000 to 100,000 clones, around 73% seen once. The sample here was PBMCs, taken after 12 months of ibrutinib treatment. These receptors were taken from a human donor with chronic lymphocytic leukemia. The CDR3 runs from the conserved cysteine through the conserved F or W. Each record gives: V gene, J gene, D gene, clone size, CDR3 DNA, CDR3 protein. The D gene is left open where the match is weak. Size values are once, few and many counts, or a class for expanded clones, and some rows have none.

TRBV2	TRBJ2-1	TRBD2	-	TGTGCCAGCAGACTCGGGGGGAACAATGAGCAGTTCTTC	CASRLGGNNEQFF
TRBV15	TRBJ1-1	TRBD1	-	TGTGCCACCAGCACGGGGGACAGGGGGCGTTATACTGAAGCTTTCTTT	CATSTGDRGRYTEAFF
TRBV7-9	TRBJ1-3	-	-	TGTGCCAGCAGCTCGAACAAGGGGCTTTCTGGAAACACCATATATTTT	CASSSNKGLSGNTIYF
TRBV5-1	TRBJ2-3	TRBD2	-	TGCGCCAGCAGCTCCCTCGGGGCGGGGGGGCTGGATACGCAGTATTTT	CASSSLGAGGLDTQYF
TRBV19	TRBJ2-2	TRBD1	-	TGTGCCATAGACAGGGGAGGTGTGTCCGGGGAGCTGTTTTTT	CAIDRGGVSGELFF
TRBV10-1	TRBJ2-5	-	-	TGCGCCAGCAGTGACCACGGGACCAGTACGTCAGAGACCCAGTACTTC	CASSDHGTSTSETQYF
TRBV6-5	TRBJ2-1	TRBD2	few	TGTGCCAGCAGGGGACTAGCGGATAACAATGAGCAGTTCTTC	CASRGLADNNEQFF
TRBV5-1	TRBJ2-2	-	-	TGCGCCAGCAGCTGGACACTAAACTCGAACACCGGGGAGCTGTTTTTT	CASSWTLNSNTGELFF
TRBV7-3	TRBJ2-7	TRBD1	-	TGTGCCAGCAGCAACGACGGGACAGGGCCCTACGAGCAGTACTTC	CASSNDGTGPYEQYF
TRBV6-1	TRBJ1-5	TRBD1	-	TGTGCCAGCAGCGGCCCGGGACAGGGTTATCAGCCCCAGCATTTT	CASSGPGQGYQPQHF
TRBV5-1	TRBJ2-2	TRBD1	-	TGCGCCAGCAGCATGGGACAGGGGGGCACCGGGGAGCTGTTTTTT	CASSMGQGGTGELFF
TRBV11-2	TRBJ2-1	-	-	TGTGCCAGCAGCTTAGACAATGAGCAGTTCTTC	CASSLDNEQFF
TRBV28	TRBJ1-3	-	-	TGTGCCAGCAGCTGGTGGGGCGGGGGAAACACCATATATTTT	CASSWWGGGNTIYF